This is a list of T cell receptor beta chains from one sample in a study of beta chain features in type 1 diabetes. Assay: immunoSEQ multiplex PCR; the TCRdb copy retains only in-frame clones and omits some. Of hundreds of thousands of clones listed, roughly an eighth are singletons. Sequenced material: naive CD4+ T cells from blood. Receptors were obtained from a woman in her late teens or twenties in good health. Both conserved end residues are part of each CDR3. A D gene is named only where the DNA matches it firmly. Clone size appears in some rows only: once, few, many, or a class for an expanded clone.

TRBJ1-1 . TRBD1 18 TRBV11-1 TGTGCCAGCAGCTTAGAATCTCGACCCGACAGGGGTAACACTGAAGCTTTCTTT CASSLESRPDRGNTEAFF
TRBJ1-1 . TRBD1 11 TRBV27 TGTGCCAGCCGGGACAGGGGCGCGGCTTTCTTT CASRDRGAAFF
TRBJ1-3 . . 15 TRBV13 TGTGCCAGCAGTTCATTCGCAAACTCTGGAAACACCATATATTTT CASSSFANSGNTIYF
TRBJ1-5 few TRBD1 15 TRBV14 TGTGCCAGCAGCCAAATACAGGGGGTGGATCAGCCCCAGCATTTT CASSQIQGVDQPQHF
TRBJ1-1 few . 11 TRBV30 TGTGCCTGGAGCCGTGACACTGAAGCTTTCTTT CAWSRDTEAFF
TRBJ1-1 few . 16 TRBV5-1 TGCGCCAGCAGCTTGGTCGTAGGGGCAAAGAACACTGAAGCTTTCTTT CASSLVVGAKNTEAFF
TRBJ1-1 few . 15 TRBV2 TGTGCCAGCAGTGGGGTTACAGGGTTGAACACTGAAGCTTTCTTT CASSGVTGLNTEAFF
TRBJ2-1 few . 13 TRBV25-1 TGTGCCAGCAGTGAATGGCAGGACAATGAGCAGTTCTTC CASSEWQDNEQFF
TRBJ1-1 few . 13 TRBV5-1 TGCGCCAGCAGCTCCAGGGGAGCCACTGAAGCTTTCTTT CASSSRGATEAFF
TRBJ2-4 few . 12 TRBV29-1 TGCAGCGTTGGTGCGGCACAAAACATTCAGTACTTC CSVGAAQNIQYF
TRBJ2-5 . . 11 TRBV2 TGTGCCAGCAGTGAAGCGTATACCCAGTACTTC CASSEAYTQYF
TRBJ2-7 few TRBD1 15 TRBV5-4 TGTGCCAGCAGCGTTCGGACAGGGACCTCCTACGAGCAGTACTTC CASSVRTGTSYEQYF
TRBJ2-3 . . 13 TRBV6-4 TGTGCCAGCAGTGAAGAATCCACAGATACGCAGTATTTT CASSEESTDTQYF
TRBJ2-3 few . 16 TRBV4-3 TGCGCCAGCAGCCAAAACCCTTTCTCTGTATCGGATACGCAGTATTTT CASSQNPFSVSDTQYF
TRBJ2-5 . . 14 TRBV7-9 TGTGCCAGCAGCACGATGCGGGCCACGCAGACCCAGTACTTC CASSTMRATQTQYF
TRBJ2-2 . . 12 TRBV23-1 TGCGCCAGCAGTCCGGCTGACGGGGAGCTGTTTTTT CASSPADGELFF
TRBJ2-1 . . 14 TRBV2 TGTGCCAGCCACCGGGACAACTCCTACAATGAGCAGTTCTTC CASHRDNSYNEQFF
TRBJ2-1 many TRBD2 12 TRBV10-3 TGTGCCATCAGCAGGGAGGGCAATGAGCAGTTCTTC CAISREGNEQFF
TRBJ1-1 . TRBD1 15 TRBV4-1 TGCGCCAGCAGCCACCTAGGGGGCAGGGAGGCTGAAGCTTTCTTT CASSHLGGREAEAFF
TRBJ1-1 few . 12 TRBV5-4 TGTGCCAGCAGCGTTACAGGAACTGAAGCTTTCTTT CASSVTGTEAFF
TRBJ1-3 few . 11 TRBV5-4 TGTGCCAGCAGCTTGGGAGAATCCATATATTTT CASSLGESIYF
TRBJ2-5 . . 16 TRBV5-6 TGTGCCAGCAGCTTGGACCAGGGCCGCATCCAAGAGACCCAGTACTTC CASSLDQGRIQETQYF
TRBJ1-1 few . 14 TRBV2 TGTGCCAGCGTATTGACAGGCCTGAACACTGAAGCTTTCTTT CASVLTGLNTEAFF
TRBJ2-1 few . 12 TRBV5-1 TGCGCCAGCAGCTTGCTTGGAAATGAGCAGTTCTTC CASSLLGNEQFF
TRBJ2-7 few . 14 TRBV7-9 TGTGCCAGCAGGACAGAAATAGACCGGCTCCCTTCGTACTTC CASRTEIDRLPSYF
TRBJ2-1 . . 13 TRBV30 TGTGCCTGGAGTGTACTGAGGGGGAATGAGCAGTTCTTC CAWSVLRGNEQFF
TRBJ2-5 . . 15 TRBV19 TGTGCCAGTAGCCGGGTACAAGATTCGGGCGGGACCCAGTACTTC CASSRVQDSGGTQYF
TRBJ1-1 . . 18 TRBV13 TGTGCCAGCAGCTTAGAGCTTTGGGGGTCCGAGACGAACACTGAAGCTTTCTTT CASSLELWGSETNTEAFF
TRBJ2-3 few . 14 TRBV7-9 TGTGCCAGCAGCTTAGGGTCCTACACAGATACGCAGTATTTT CASSLGSYTDTQYF
TRBJ2-1 few TRBD1 15 TRBV5-4 TGTGCCAGCAGCTCCCAGGGGGCACCCTACAATGAGCAGTTCTTC CASSSQGAPYNEQFF
TRBJ1-6 . . 15 TRBV28 TGTGCCAGCAGTCCGGCGGAGGGGGGAAATTCACCCCTCCACTTT CASSPAEGGNSPLHF
TRBJ2-6 . . 16 TRBV7-9 TGTGCCAGTACCGGGACATCGGGCTCTGGGGCCAACGTCCTGACTTTC CASTGTSGSGANVLTF
TRBJ2-1 few TRBD2 16 TRBV5-1 TGCGCCAGCAGCTTGGTTCGCGGGAGGAAAGGGAATGAGCAGTTCTTC CASSLVRGRKGNEQFF
TRBJ2-2 few TRBD1 16 TRBV14 TGTGCCAGCAGCCATCCAGGGGGAGTTCGGACCGGGGAGCTGTTTTTT CASSHPGGVRTGELFF
TRBJ2-3 few TRBD2 17 TRBV7-2 TGTGCCAGCAGCTTAGCCCCGACTAGCGGGGCCACAGATACGCAGTATTTT CASSLAPTSGATDTQYF
TRBJ2-3 . . 12 TRBV6-6 TGTGCCAGCCAAAAGACCACAGATACGCAGTATTTT CASQKTTDTQYF
TRBJ2-3 few TRBD2 15 TRBV5-1 TGCGCCAGCAGCGGAACTAGCGGTGGCACAGATACGCAGTATTTT CASSGTSGGTDTQYF
TRBJ2-5 few . 13 TRBV29-1 TGCAGCGGTCAAGCTAGCGCACGAGAGACCCAGTACTTC CSGQASARETQYF
TRBJ1-1 . . 14 TRBV7-9 TGTGCCAGCAGCTTAATCGGAGGGCTAACTGAAGCTTTCTTT CASSLIGGLTEAFF
TRBJ2-1 few TRBD2 17 TRBV7-9 TGTGCCAGCAGCTTAAGGTTCACGGGAGGTACCTACAATGAGCAGTTCTTC CASSLRFTGGTYNEQFF
TRBJ2-5 few . 15 TRBV7-2 TGTGCCAGCAGCTTAGCGCTGGGGGTACAAGAGACCCAGTACTTC CASSLALGVQETQYF